A single sample is the source of the 21 T cell receptor beta chains below, sequenced in a study of CXCR3-negative and CXCR3-positive naive CD8 T cells. The TRB cDNA libraries were prepared by 5' RACE with UMI labels. TCRdb reanalyzed the 5' RACE reads and collapses them to one entry per CDR3 protein, without DNA. This table holds tens of thousands of distinct CDR3 sequences. Sequenced: naive CXCR3- CD8+ T cells from blood. Subset defined: CD45RO-CCR7+CD27+CD95- naive CD8+ T cells lacking CXCR3 (TNR3-). The receptor set was obtained from a human donor in good health. Some clones in this sample may be carry-over from other donors' samples.

This rearrangement joins TRBV29-1 to TRBJ1-1. The CDR3 runs to 11 residues. In germline, CDR1 is SQVTM, CDR2 ANQGSEA. The CDR3 is CSVGKNTEAFF.

This chain uses TRBV5-1 with TRBJ2-6. The V gene's germline CDR1 is SGHRS and CDR2 YFSETQ. The CDR3 is 14 amino acids. The CDR3 region is CASSFLGGANVLTF.

The chain carries TRBV6-2 or TRBV6-3 and TRBJ2-1; TCRdb picks TRBD2, but there is no DNA to check that call. The CDR3 contains 15 residues. Germline lookup yields CDR1 MNHEY and CDR2 SVGEGT. The CDR3 loop is CASSHLAGGSHEQFF.

The V and J genes are TRBV9 and TRBJ2-7. Germline V gene data show CDR1 as SGDLS and CDR2 as YYNGEE. There are 13 residues in the CDR3. The CDR3 loop reads CASSVGGNYEQYF.

The rearrangement links TRBV4-3 to TRBJ2-7; the D call of TRBD2 rests on TCRdb alone, since no DNA is present to check it. This CDR3 has 17 residues. Germline V gene sequence: CDR1 LGHNA, CDR2 YSLEER. CDR3 loop: CASSQELGREGRYEQYF.

The chain joins TRBV7-7 to TRBJ2-3; as DNA is missing, the TRBD2 call by TCRdb cannot be tested. Germline assignment: CDR1 SSHAT and CDR2 FNYEAQ (reference sequence). The length of the CDR3 is 17 residues. The chain's CDR3 is CASSPRLAGGSTDTQYF.

CDR3 amino acids: CASSLSGGELSYEQYF. The V and J genes are TRBV5-5 and TRBJ2-7; TCRdb gives TRBD1 as the D gene, but with no DNA this cannot be confirmed. Germline lookup yields CDR1 SGHKS and CDR2 YYEKEE (reference sequence). The CDR3 length is 16 residues.

This chain joins TRBV6-2 or TRBV6-3 and TRBJ2-1; as DNA is missing, the TRBD2 call by TCRdb cannot be tested. The CDR3 runs 15 residues. Germline V gene lookup returns CDR1 MNHEY and CDR2 SVGEGT. CDR3 in amino acids: CASSPLAPDDNEQFF.

The J gene is TRBJ1-1, the V gene TRBV28; TCRdb outputs TRBD1, but without DNA this stays unchecked. The CDR3 length is 17 residues. Per the germline V gene, CDR1 is MDHEN and CDR2 is SYDVKM. CDR3 amino acids: CASSSLTAREKNTEAFF.

This chain connects TRBV29-1 to TRBJ2-7. CDR3 size: 12 residues. CDR1 SQVTM and CDR2 ANQGSEA come from the germline V gene. CDR3 region: CSVESAVYEQYF.

This chain connects TRBV20-1 to TRBJ2-2; TCRdb outputs TRBD2, but without DNA this stays unchecked. Germline values: CDR1 DFQATT, CDR2 SNEGSKA (reference sequence). The CDR3 has 16 amino acids. The CDR3 region is CGLGLAGGSNTGELFF.

The V call is TRBV10-1, the J call TRBJ2-7. Germline values: CDR1 WNHNN, CDR2 SYGVQD (reference sequence). The CDR3 is made up of 13 amino acids. CDR3 loop: CASSDVAFYEQYF.

This sequence joins TRBV29-1 and TRBJ1-1; there is no DNA to check the TCRdb D call of TRBD1. Germline-derived CDR1 and CDR2 are SQVTM and ANQGSEA. The CDR3 contains 15 residues. CDR3 protein: CSVAPFRDPRTEASF.

This chain joins TRBV9 and TRBJ2-7; TCRdb's D call of TRBD1 is untestable without DNA. The germline CDR1 and CDR2 sequences are SGDLS and YYNGEE. The CDR3 contains 11 residues. CDR3 protein: CASSDRDRVYF. The full variable domain, in which reference TRBV9 and TRBJ2-7 provide the parts outside the CDR3, is DSGVTQTPKHLITATGQRVTLRCSPRSGDLSVYWYQQSLDQGLQFLIQYYNGEERAKGNILERFSAQQFPDLHSELNLSSLELGDSALYFCASSDRDRVYFGPGTRLTVT.

The rearrangement uses TRBV24-1 and TRBJ2-3; TCRdb returns TRBD2, unconfirmable since there is no DNA. The CDR3 runs to 17 residues. The germline V gene encodes CDR1 KGHDR and CDR2 SFDVKD. The CDR3 is CATSDFGLAKSTDTQYF.

The chain couples TRBV20-1 to TRBJ1-2; TCRdb's D call, TRBD1, is unchecked because there is no DNA. Germline lookup yields CDR1 DFQATT and CDR2 SNEGSKA (reference sequence). The CDR3 has 14 residues. CDR3 protein: CSARDQRAWDGYTF.

The CDR3: CASRQTGLNTEAFF. The chain combines TRBV4-1 with TRBJ1-1; TCRdb reports TRBD1, a call that lacks DNA to check it against. Germline-derived CDR1 and CDR2 are MGHRA and YSYEKL. The CDR3 extends over 14 amino acids.

This chain joins TRBV6-2 or TRBV6-3 and TRBJ1-6; TCRdb's D call of TRBD1 is untestable without DNA. CDR3 length equals 16 residues. Looked up from germline, CDR1 is MNHEY and CDR2 is SVGEGT. The chain's CDR3 is CASRTDPTVDNSPLHF.

V usage is TRBV11-1 and J usage is TRBJ2-7. This CDR3 spans 15 amino acids. Germline V gene lookup returns CDR1 SGHAT and CDR2 FQDESV (reference sequence). The CDR3 reads CASSPDRDGAYEQYF.

The chain is built from TRBV29-1 and TRBJ2-3; lacking DNA, the TRBD1 call made by TCRdb goes unchecked. The CDR3 is made up of 13 amino acids. In germline, CDR1 is SQVTM, CDR2 ANQGSEA. The chain's CDR3 is CSEGQGNSDTQYF.

V gene TRBV6-6 combines with J gene TRBJ2-1; with no DNA, the TCRdb D assignment of TRBD1 cannot be verified. The length of the CDR3 is 16 residues. From germline, CDR1 is MNHNY and CDR2 SVGAGI (reference sequence). The CDR3 region is CASSYTWGESRDEQFF.